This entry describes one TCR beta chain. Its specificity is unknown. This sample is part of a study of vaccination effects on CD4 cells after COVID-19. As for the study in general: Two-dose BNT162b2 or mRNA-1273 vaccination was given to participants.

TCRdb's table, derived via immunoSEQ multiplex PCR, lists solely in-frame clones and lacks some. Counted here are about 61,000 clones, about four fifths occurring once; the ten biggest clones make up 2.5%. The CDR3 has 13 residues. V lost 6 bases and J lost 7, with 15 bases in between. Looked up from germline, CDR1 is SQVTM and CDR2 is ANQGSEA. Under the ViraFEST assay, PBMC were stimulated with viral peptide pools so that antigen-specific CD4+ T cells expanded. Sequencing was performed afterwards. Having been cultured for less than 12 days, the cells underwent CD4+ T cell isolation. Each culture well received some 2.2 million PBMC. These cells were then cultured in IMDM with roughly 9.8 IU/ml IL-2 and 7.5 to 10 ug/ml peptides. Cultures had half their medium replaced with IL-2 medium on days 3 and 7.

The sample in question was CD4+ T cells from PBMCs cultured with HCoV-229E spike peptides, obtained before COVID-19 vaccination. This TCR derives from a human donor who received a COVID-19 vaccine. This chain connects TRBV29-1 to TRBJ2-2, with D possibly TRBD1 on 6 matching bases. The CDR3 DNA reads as TGCAGCGTAAAGCCGACAGGTAGCGGGGAGCTGTTTTTT. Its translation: CSVKPTGSGELFF.